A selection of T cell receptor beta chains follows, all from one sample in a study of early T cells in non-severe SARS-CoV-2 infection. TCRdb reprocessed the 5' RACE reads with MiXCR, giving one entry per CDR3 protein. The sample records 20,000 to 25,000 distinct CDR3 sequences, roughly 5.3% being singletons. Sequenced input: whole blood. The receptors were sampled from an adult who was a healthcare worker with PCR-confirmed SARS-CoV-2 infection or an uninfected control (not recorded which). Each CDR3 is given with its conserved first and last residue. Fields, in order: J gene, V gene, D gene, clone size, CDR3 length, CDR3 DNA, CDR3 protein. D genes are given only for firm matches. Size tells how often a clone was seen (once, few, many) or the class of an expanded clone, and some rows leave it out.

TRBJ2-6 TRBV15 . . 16 TGTGCCACCAGCAGAGATCTGGGGACTGGGGCCAACGTCCTGACTTTC CATSRDLGTGANVLTF
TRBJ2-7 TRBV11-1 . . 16 TGTGCCAGCAGCGTGGGGCCACAGCTACCCTCCTACGAGCAGTACTTC CASSVGPQLPSYEQYF
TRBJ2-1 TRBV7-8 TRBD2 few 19 TGTGCCAGCAGCTTCTCAGCGGGGGCCACCCCAGGGCCCTACAATGAGCAGTTCTTC CASSFSAGATPGPYNEQFF
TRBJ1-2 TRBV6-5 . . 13 TGTGCCAGCAGCCAAGCGGGGGGAGGCGGCTACACCTTC CASSQAGGGGYTF
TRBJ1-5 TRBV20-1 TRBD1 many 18 TGCAGTGCTAGATCCTCGACAGGGTCGGGTTATAGCAATCAGCCCCAGCATTTT CSARSSTGSGYSNQPQHF
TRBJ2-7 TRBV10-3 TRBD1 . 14 TGTGCCATCAGTGGGGACAGGGGTTCCTACGAGCAGTACTTC CAISGDRGSYEQYF
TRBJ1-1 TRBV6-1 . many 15 TGTGCCAGCACCCCCCCCGGTAGGGAGAACACTGAAGCTTTCTTT CASTPPGRENTEAFF
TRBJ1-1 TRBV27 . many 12 TGTGCCAGCAGTTTATCTAACACTGAAGCTTTCTTT CASSLSNTEAFF
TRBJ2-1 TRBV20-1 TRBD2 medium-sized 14 TGCAGTGCGAGGGGACTAGCGGACTACAATGAGCAGTTCTTC CSARGLADYNEQFF
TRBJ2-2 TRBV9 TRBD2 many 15 TGTGCCAGCAGCGTAGATCTAGCGGGGTCCGGGGAGCTGTTTTTT CASSVDLAGSGELFF
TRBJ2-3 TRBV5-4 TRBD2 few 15 TGTGCCAGCAGCTTGTGGCGGGGGGGCGAAGATACGCAGTATTTT CASSLWRGGEDTQYF
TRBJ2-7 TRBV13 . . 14 TGTGCCAGCACCTCGGCCCAGGGCAGGGACGAGCAGTACTTC CASTSAQGRDEQYF
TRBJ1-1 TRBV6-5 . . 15 TGTGCCAGCAGTTCCGGGACTCGGGGGGATACTGAAGCTTTCTTT CASSSGTRGDTEAFF
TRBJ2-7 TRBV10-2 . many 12 TGCGCCAGCGGGCATGGGCCCGGGGAGCAGTACTTC CASGHGPGEQYF
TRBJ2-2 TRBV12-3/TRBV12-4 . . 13 TGTGCCACATCATTTGCGGGACCCGGGGAGCTGTTTTTT CATSFAGPGELFF
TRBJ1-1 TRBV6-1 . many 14 TGTGCCAGTGAAAAAAGGGCCCTGAACACTGAAGCTTTCTTT CASEKRALNTEAFF
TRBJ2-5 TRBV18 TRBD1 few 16 TGTGCCAGCTCAAGCGCCGGGACAGGGGTTGGAGAGACCCAGTACTTC CASSSAGTGVGETQYF